A selection of T cell receptor beta chains follows, all from one sample in a study of T cell responses to AZD1222 COVID-19 vaccine. Clones were sequenced by immunoSEQ multiplex PCR, and TCRdb holds only the in-frame ones, with some missing. This table holds some 120,000 clones, about nine tenths found once. The sample in question was peripheral blood, obtained on day 0 of MenACWY control vaccination. These receptors came from an adult in good health. CDR3s include the opening cysteine and the closing phenylalanine or tryptophan. A D gene is named only where the DNA matches it firmly. A row's size may be missing; if present it is once, few, many or a size class.

J gene: TRBJ1-1; clone size: NA; V gene: TRBV7-9; D gene: TRBD1; CDR3 protein: CASSLGGTGDMNTEAFF; CDR3 DNA: TGTGCCAGCAGCTTAGGGGGGACAGGCGATATGAACACTGAAGCTTTCTTT
J gene: TRBJ1-4; clone size: NA; V gene: TRBV2; D gene: NA; CDR3 protein: CASSEEYVNEKLFF; CDR3 DNA: TGTGCCAGCAGTGAAGAGTACGTCAATGAAAAACTGTTTTTT
J gene: TRBJ2-2; clone size: NA; V gene: TRBV27; D gene: NA; CDR3 protein: CASSLFPGHFSRELFF; CDR3 DNA: TGTGCCAGCAGTTTATTCCCAGGACACTTTTCCAGGGAGCTGTTTTTT
J gene: TRBJ1-5; clone size: few; V gene: TRBV19; D gene: NA; CDR3 protein: CASSGQYSNQPQHF; CDR3 DNA: TGTGCCAGTAGCGGACAGTATAGCAATCAGCCCCAGCATTTT
J gene: TRBJ2-5; clone size: once; V gene: TRBV15; D gene: NA; CDR3 protein: CATSRDINLETQYF; CDR3 DNA: TGTGCCACCAGCAGAGATATAAACCTGGAGACCCAGTACTTC
J gene: TRBJ2-3; clone size: NA; V gene: TRBV28; D gene: NA; CDR3 protein: CASSFRDSDTQYF; CDR3 DNA: TGTGCCAGCAGTTTTAGGGACTCAGATACGCAGTATTTT
J gene: TRBJ1-2; clone size: NA; V gene: TRBV6-1; D gene: NA; CDR3 protein: CASSEFGRNGYTF; CDR3 DNA: TGTGCCAGCAGTGAATTCGGGCGGAACGGCTACACCTTC
J gene: TRBJ2-7; clone size: NA; V gene: TRBV19; D gene: NA; CDR3 protein: CASSTRPQGGTPYEQYF; CDR3 DNA: TGTGCCAGTAGTACCAGACCCCAAGGGGGGACTCCCTACGAGCAGTACTTC
J gene: TRBJ2-7; clone size: NA; V gene: TRBV5-1; D gene: NA; CDR3 protein: CASSLGLTGEQYF; CDR3 DNA: TGCGCCAGCAGCTTGGGTCTAACGGGGGAGCAGTACTTC
J gene: TRBJ2-5; clone size: NA; V gene: TRBV11-2; D gene: TRBD2; CDR3 protein: CASSREGETQYF; CDR3 DNA: TGTGCCAGCAGCCGGGAGGGAGAGACCCAGTACTTC
J gene: TRBJ2-1; clone size: NA; V gene: TRBV27; D gene: NA; CDR3 protein: CASRTPERGDEQFF; CDR3 DNA: TGTGCCAGCAGGACCCCGGAGAGGGGCGATGAGCAGTTCTTC
J gene: TRBJ1-5; clone size: NA; V gene: TRBV15; D gene: TRBD1; CDR3 protein: CATSRDAGTVHQPQHF; CDR3 DNA: TGTGCCACCAGCAGAGACGCTGGGACAGTGCATCAGCCCCAGCATTTT
J gene: TRBJ2-7; clone size: NA; V gene: TRBV4-2; D gene: TRBD2; CDR3 protein: CASSQGLAGGPDEQYF; CDR3 DNA: TGTGCCAGCAGCCAAGGACTAGCGGGAGGGCCTGACGAGCAGTACTTC
J gene: TRBJ2-2; clone size: NA; V gene: TRBV9; D gene: NA; CDR3 protein: CASSSRIAPGELFF; CDR3 DNA: TGTGCCAGCAGCTCCCGGATCGCCCCGGGGGAGCTGTTTTTT
J gene: TRBJ2-3; clone size: NA; V gene: TRBV28; D gene: TRBD1; CDR3 protein: CASSQDRGFSLVDTQYF; CDR3 DNA: TGTGCCAGCAGCCAGGACAGGGGGTTTTCATTGGTAGATACGCAGTATTTT
J gene: TRBJ2-5; clone size: NA; V gene: TRBV5-4; D gene: NA; CDR3 protein: CASSPSSGVEETQYF; CDR3 DNA: TGTGCCAGCAGCCCCTCCTCAGGTGTCGAAGAGACCCAGTACTTC
J gene: TRBJ1-1; clone size: NA; V gene: TRBV27; D gene: NA; CDR3 protein: CASTSRFMNTEAFF; CDR3 DNA: TGTGCCAGCACCTCGAGATTCATGAACACTGAAGCTTTCTTT
J gene: TRBJ2-2; clone size: NA; V gene: TRBV4-1; D gene: NA; CDR3 protein: CASSPLGDTGELFF; CDR3 DNA: TGCGCCAGCAGCCCCCTCGGGGACACCGGGGAGCTGTTTTTT
J gene: TRBJ1-6; clone size: once; V gene: TRBV6-5; D gene: NA; CDR3 protein: CAGRQNNSPLHF; CDR3 DNA: TGTGCCGGACGCCAAAATAATTCACCCCTCCACTTT
J gene: TRBJ1-5; clone size: NA; V gene: TRBV6-5; D gene: NA; CDR3 protein: CASRLRNGNQPQHF; CDR3 DNA: TGTGCCAGTCGTCTTCGCAATGGCAATCAGCCCCAGCATTTT
J gene: TRBJ2-2; clone size: NA; V gene: TRBV19; D gene: TRBD1; CDR3 protein: CASSMYRGGQGELFF; CDR3 DNA: TGTGCCAGTAGTATGTACCGTGGGGGACAGGGGGAGCTGTTTTTT
J gene: TRBJ1-1; clone size: NA; V gene: TRBV3-1/TRBV3-2; D gene: NA; CDR3 protein: CASNWADGTEAFF; CDR3 DNA: TGTGCCAGCAACTGGGCCGACGGAACTGAAGCTTTCTTT
J gene: TRBJ2-7; clone size: NA; V gene: TRBV5-1; D gene: NA; CDR3 protein: CASSQTRGGPYEQYF; CDR3 DNA: TGCGCCAGCAGCCAGACTCGCGGAGGTCCCTACGAGCAGTACTTC
J gene: TRBJ1-4; clone size: NA; V gene: TRBV30; D gene: NA; CDR3 protein: CAWSVLREKLFF; CDR3 DNA: TGTGCCTGGAGTGTACTCCGTGAAAAACTGTTTTTT
J gene: TRBJ2-1; clone size: NA; V gene: TRBV7-9; D gene: TRBD2; CDR3 protein: CASSWGGLAGEYNEQFF; CDR3 DNA: TGTGCCAGCAGCTGGGGGGGACTAGCGGGAGAGTACAATGAGCAGTTCTTC
J gene: TRBJ1-5; clone size: NA; V gene: TRBV5-6; D gene: NA; CDR3 protein: CASSLGGEIRPQHF; CDR3 DNA: TGTGCCAGCAGCTTGGGGGGGGAAATCCGGCCCCAGCATTTT
J gene: TRBJ2-5; clone size: NA; V gene: TRBV28; D gene: TRBD1; CDR3 protein: CASSLFGTGVRETQYF; CDR3 DNA: TGTGCCAGCAGTTTATTTGGGACAGGGGTTAGAGAGACCCAGTACTTC
J gene: TRBJ2-7; clone size: NA; V gene: TRBV27; D gene: NA; CDR3 protein: CASSSGTATYEQYF; CDR3 DNA: TGTGCCAGCAGTTCCGGGACCGCGACCTACGAGCAGTACTTC
J gene: TRBJ1-3; clone size: NA; V gene: TRBV6-1; D gene: TRBD1; CDR3 protein: CASSARRDSSGNTIYF; CDR3 DNA: TGTGCCAGCAGTGCGAGACGGGACAGTTCTGGAAACACCATATATTTT
J gene: TRBJ2-3; clone size: NA; V gene: TRBV6-4; D gene: NA; CDR3 protein: CASSDGVDPDTQYF; CDR3 DNA: TGTGCCAGCAGTGACGGCGTAGATCCAGATACGCAGTATTTT
J gene: TRBJ1-2; clone size: NA; V gene: TRBV6-5; D gene: TRBD1; CDR3 protein: CASIPGQGSGYTF; CDR3 DNA: TGTGCCAGCATCCCCGGACAGGGGAGCGGCTACACCTTC
J gene: TRBJ2-5; clone size: NA; V gene: TRBV7-6; D gene: TRBD2; CDR3 protein: CASSSLTSSRETQYF; CDR3 DNA: TGTGCCAGCAGCTCCTTGACTAGCTCGAGGGAGACCCAGTACTTC
J gene: TRBJ1-6; clone size: NA; V gene: TRBV3-1/TRBV3-2; D gene: NA; CDR3 protein: CASSPRGTQSPLHF; CDR3 DNA: TGTGCCAGCAGCCCCCGGGGAACCCAATCACCCCTCCACTTT
J gene: TRBJ2-3; clone size: NA; V gene: TRBV5-1; D gene: TRBD1; CDR3 protein: CASSSLKQGAGRTDTQYF; CDR3 DNA: TGCGCCAGCAGCTCTTTAAAACAGGGGGCCGGAAGAACAGATACGCAGTATTTT
J gene: TRBJ2-2; clone size: NA; V gene: TRBV5-1; D gene: TRBD2; CDR3 protein: CASSLVLAGADTGELFF; CDR3 DNA: TGCGCCAGCAGCTTGGTACTAGCGGGAGCGGATACCGGGGAGCTGTTTTTT
J gene: TRBJ1-6; clone size: NA; V gene: TRBV5-1; D gene: TRBD1; CDR3 protein: CASRSGTVGSPLHF; CDR3 DNA: TGCGCCAGCAGGTCCGGGACAGTCGGTTCACCCCTCCACTTT
J gene: TRBJ1-1; clone size: once; V gene: TRBV2; D gene: TRBD1; CDR3 protein: CASSEEDRVGTEAFF; CDR3 DNA: TGTGCCAGCAGTGAAGAGGACAGGGTAGGTACTGAAGCTTTCTTT
J gene: TRBJ2-5; clone size: NA; V gene: TRBV21-1; D gene: NA; CDR3 protein: CASSKTGGAGQETQYF; CDR3 DNA: TGTGCCAGCAGCAAAACAGGGGGCGCGGGGCAAGAGACCCAGTACTTC
J gene: TRBJ2-7; clone size: NA; V gene: TRBV27; D gene: TRBD2; CDR3 protein: CASRPGTSGYEQYF; CDR3 DNA: TGTGCCAGCAGACCCGGGACTAGCGGCTACGAGCAGTACTTC
J gene: TRBJ1-3; clone size: NA; V gene: TRBV3-1/TRBV3-2; D gene: NA; CDR3 protein: CASSRNTGLSGNTIYF; CDR3 DNA: TGTGCCAGCAGCCGGAATACAGGGCTCTCTGGAAACACCATATATTTT
J gene: TRBJ2-2; clone size: NA; V gene: TRBV29-1; D gene: TRBD1; CDR3 protein: CSVDVTGHTGELFF; CDR3 DNA: TGCAGCGTGGACGTGACAGGGCACACCGGGGAGCTGTTTTTT
J gene: TRBJ2-2; clone size: NA; V gene: TRBV29-1; D gene: NA; CDR3 protein: CSVANTGELFF; CDR3 DNA: TGCAGCGTTGCGAACACCGGGGAGCTGTTTTTT
J gene: TRBJ1-1; clone size: few; V gene: TRBV4-1; D gene: TRBD1; CDR3 protein: CASSQTQGARTEAFF; CDR3 DNA: TGCGCCAGCAGCCAGACACAGGGGGCGCGGACTGAAGCTTTCTTT
J gene: TRBJ2-7; clone size: NA; V gene: TRBV4-1; D gene: TRBD2; CDR3 protein: CASSQGLAGSYEQYF; CDR3 DNA: TGCGCCAGCAGCCAAGGACTAGCGGGATCCTACGAGCAGTACTTC
J gene: TRBJ1-2; clone size: NA; V gene: TRBV24-1; D gene: NA; CDR3 protein: CATSAGHNYGYTF; CDR3 DNA: TGTGCCACCAGTGCAGGACATAACTATGGCTACACCTTC
J gene: TRBJ1-5; clone size: NA; V gene: TRBV27; D gene: TRBD1; CDR3 protein: CASSPKDRVDQPQHF; CDR3 DNA: TGTGCCAGCAGTCCCAAGGACAGGGTCGATCAGCCCCAGCATTTT
J gene: TRBJ1-2; clone size: few; V gene: TRBV6-5; D gene: TRBD1; CDR3 protein: CASSLRTGANYGYTF; CDR3 DNA: TGTGCCAGCAGTCTACGGACAGGAGCTAACTATGGCTACACCTTC
J gene: TRBJ2-7; clone size: NA; V gene: TRBV10-2; D gene: NA; CDR3 protein: CASSPPPTGNEQYF; CDR3 DNA: TGCGCCAGCAGCCCGCCACCTACAGGGAACGAGCAGTACTTC
J gene: TRBJ2-3; clone size: NA; V gene: TRBV5-1; D gene: TRBD2; CDR3 protein: CASSGPGLAGVDTDTQYF; CDR3 DNA: TGCGCCAGCAGCGGCCCTGGACTAGCGGGAGTTGATACAGATACGCAGTATTTT